This passage covers 29 T cell receptor beta chains from one sample sequenced in a study of T cell responses to AZD1222 COVID-19 vaccine. Profiled with immunoSEQ multiplex PCR; TCRdb holds only in-frame clones, not every one. This sample has around 97,000 clones, with 80% to 95% found just once. The material was peripheral blood, obtained on day 0 of AZD1222 vaccination. These receptors originate from an adult in good health.

This chain joins TRBV12-3 or TRBV12-4 and TRBJ1-5; D unresolved. V lost 2 bases, J lost 7 bases, and 9 bases lay in between. The CDR3 is 13 residues long. CDR3 bases: TGTGCCAGCAGTTTACAGGAGGGCCAGCCCCAGCATTTT. Protein product: CASSLQEGQPQHF.

The DNA of the CDR3 is TGTGCCAGCACCCCACGGGGCGGAAAGGAAGCTTTCTTT. This sequence encodes CASTPRGGKEAFF. The chain has TRBV5-4 and TRBJ1-1, with D possibly matching TRBD1 (5 bases). V was cut by 6 bases and J by 8 bases, with 17 bases left in between. The germline V gene has CDR1 SGHNT and CDR2 YYREEE (reference sequence). This CDR3 spans 13 amino acids.

The rearrangement uses TRBV7-2 and TRBJ2-2, with D possibly being TRBD1 or TRBD2 (5 bases each). Germline values: CDR1 SGHTA, CDR2 FQGNSA. The CDR3 contains 14 residues. Trimming removed 5 bases from V and 9 bases from J, with 16 bases in between. The CDR3, as DNA: TGTGCCAGCAGCGGGACCGGGACCGCCCGGGAGCTGTTTTTT. Its protein is CASSGTGTARELFF.

The V gene is TRBV20-1, the J gene TRBJ1-1; a weak D match, TRBD1 (5 bases). The CDR3 has 14 residues. CDR1 DFQATT and CDR2 SNEGSKA come from the germline V gene (reference sequence). The V end was cut by 3 bases, the J end by 3 bases, with 14 bases between. In nucleotides, the CDR3 is TGCAGTGCTAGTCTTCCAGGGATGTACACTGAAGCTTTCTTT. Its translation: CSASLPGMYTEAFF.

The V and J genes are TRBV10-3 and TRBJ2-4, with D possibly matching TRBD2 (6 bases). V lost 8 bases to trimming and J lost 5 bases, with 10 bases between them. The CDR3 sequence is 12 residues long. Germline V lookup: CDR1 ENHRY, CDR2 SYGVKD. In nucleotides, the CDR3 is TGTGCCATCGCGGGGCCCCAAAACATTCAGTACTTC. Its protein is CAIAGPQNIQYF.

The V call is TRBV5-5, the J call TRBJ1-1; D gene ambiguous. V was clipped by 4 bases and J by 5 bases, with 9 bases between them. This CDR3 contains 12 residues. Germline V CDR1 and CDR2: SGHKS, YYEKEE (reference sequence). The chain's CDR3 is CASSPSGTEAFF. CDR3 sequence (DNA): TGTGCCAGCAGCCCCTCCGGGACTGAAGCTTTCTTT.

The chain combines TRBV6-5 with TRBJ2-5, with 9 bases fitting TRBD1. The CDR3 covers 13 residues. CDR1 MNHEY and CDR2 SVGAGI come from the germline V gene. The junction had 3 bases not matched to a gene; V was cut back by 6 bases and J by 4 bases. Here the CDR3 DNA reads TGTGCCAGCAGACCGACAGGGGGAGAGACCCAGTACTTC. The encoded protein is CASRPTGGETQYF.

The chain links TRBV27 to TRBJ2-7, with TRBD2 matching 8 bases. V shed 7 bases, J shed 0 bases, and the junction held 5 bases outside the gene matches. The CDR3 has 14 amino acids. Germline V CDR1 and CDR2: MNHEY, SMNVEV (reference sequence). CDR3 sequence (DNA): TGTGCCAGCAAAGAGCGGGGGTACTCCTACGAGCAGTACTTC. Protein sequence: CASKERGYSYEQYF.

The V call is TRBV18, the J call TRBJ2-3, with D hard to call. This CDR3 is 13 amino acids long. With 2 bases removed from V and 6 bases from J, the gap between germline ends came to 9 bases. CDR1 is KGHSH, CDR2 LQKENI, per germline. The CDR3 nucleotides are TGTGCCAGCTCACCAGCGGTTCGGGATACGCAGTATTTT. It is translated as CASSPAVRDTQYF.

V gene TRBV5-1 combines with J gene TRBJ2-5; D is undetermined. The CDR3 sequence is 12 residues long. Trimming shortened V by 2 bases and J by 2 bases, and 4 bases separated the two germline ends. Germline V gene lookup returns CDR1 SGHRS and CDR2 YFSETQ. This CDR3 is CASSLPQETQYF. The CDR3 nucleotides are TGCGCCAGCAGCTTACCTCAAGAGACCCAGTACTTC.

J is TRBJ2-2 and V is TRBV11-3; D is possibly TRBD1 (6 bases). CDR3 length: 16 amino acids. Germline CDR1 and CDR2: SGHNT and YENEEA. The V end lost 4 bases, the J end lost 1 base, and 13 bases lay between the germline ends. CDR3 loop: CASSSSGTMNTGELFF. CDR3 DNA: TGTGCCAGCAGCTCATCCGGGACAATGAACACCGGGGAGCTGTTTTTT.

J is TRBJ2-3 and V is TRBV6-2 or TRBV6-3, with 7 bases identical to TRBD2. CDR1 MNHEY and CDR2 SVGEGT come from the germline V gene. This CDR3 comprises 12 residues. J was trimmed by 6 bases and V by 5 bases; bases with no gene match: 2. CDR3 sequence: CASSAGVDTQYF. The CDR3 region has the DNA TGTGCCAGCAGTGCGGGGGTGGATACGCAGTATTTT.

The genes are TRBV10-3 and TRBJ1-6, with D perhaps TRBD1 (5 bases). V lost 0 bases and J 6 bases, leaving 6 bases between the germline ends. The CDR3 length is 14 residues. Germline V gene data show CDR1 as ENHRY and CDR2 as SYGVKD. CDR3 sequence: CAISESRGNSPLHF. In DNA form, the CDR3 reads TGTGCCATCAGTGAGTCAAGGGGTAATTCACCCCTCCACTTT.

The chain couples TRBV4-1 to TRBJ1-3; D is perhaps TRBD1 (6 bases). V was clipped by 4 bases and J by 0 bases, with 7 bases between them. CDR3 length equals 14 residues. Germline loops: CDR1 MGHRA, CDR2 YSYEKL. CDR3 nucleotide sequence: TGCGCCAGCAGCCCGGGACACTCTGGAAACACCATATATTTT. Translating gives CASSPGHSGNTIYF.

V gene TRBV5-6 combines with J gene TRBJ1-1; D is ambiguous. The CDR3 loop spans 17 amino acids. V gave up 2 bases and J gave up 1 base, with 18 bases separating them. Germline V CDR1 and CDR2: SGHDT, YYEEEE. As DNA, the CDR3 is TGTGCCAGCAGCTTCGGAGCCCCAGTAAGGAGGAACACTGAAGCTTTCTTT. It encodes CASSFGAPVRRNTEAFF.

The J gene is TRBJ2-2, the V gene TRBV9; D gene ambiguous. There are 13 residues in the CDR3. The germline gives CDR1 SGDLS, CDR2 YYNGEE. V lost 1 base to trimming and J lost 3 bases, with 4 bases between them. DNA for the CDR3: TGTGCCAGCAGCGTATGGGACACCGGGGAGCTGTTTTTT. It codes for CASSVWDTGELFF.

J is TRBJ2-1 and V is TRBV27; 9 positions match TRBD1. CDR1 and CDR2 from the germline V gene are MNHEY and SMNVEV (reference sequence). The V and J ends lost 6 bases and 4 bases, in that order; junction bases with no gene match: 13. CDR3 length equals 17 residues. This CDR3 is CASSEGPRDRVYNEQFF. The CDR3 DNA sequence: TGTGCCAGCAGCGAGGGGCCCCGGGACAGGGTTTACAATGAGCAGTTCTTC.

J is TRBJ1-6 and V is TRBV6-6; D is undetermined. CDR1 is MNHNY and CDR2 is SVGAGI in the germline V gene (reference sequence). Deletions cut 6 bases from V and 9 bases from J, with 15 bases between. The length of the CDR3 is 14 residues. As DNA, the CDR3 is TGTGCCAGCAGGCCTGGGTATGGGAGTTCACCCCTCCACTTT. It encodes CASRPGYGSSPLHF.

This clone was seen only a few times. This chain uses TRBV9 with TRBJ1-2; 7 bases are a match to TRBD1. CDR1 is SGDLS and CDR2 is YYNGEE in the germline V gene. Germline trimming cut 4 bases from V and 1 base from J; bases unmatched to any gene: 4. This CDR3 contains 14 residues. The CDR3: CASSKRDSNYGYTF. CDR3 bases: TGTGCCAGCAGCAAAAGGGACAGTAACTATGGCTACACCTTC.

Written as DNA, the CDR3 is TGTGCCAGCAGCCCACCGCGGGGACAGAGCTCCTACGAGCAGTACTTC. Amino acid sequence: CASSPPRGQSSYEQYF. The chain uses TRBV7-9 and TRBJ2-7; TRBD1 is a possible D gene (7 bases). The CDR3 is 16 amino acids. Trimming left V 5 bases short and J 0 bases short, with 17 bases between. Germline CDR1 SEHNR, CDR2 FQNEAQ (reference sequence).

V gene TRBV5-1 combines with J gene TRBJ1-1; TRBD1 is a possible D gene (5 bases). Germline V gene data show CDR1 as SGHRS and CDR2 as YFSETQ. Trimming removed 2 bases at V and 5 bases at J, with 22 bases between. This CDR3 is 17 amino acids long. CDR3 protein: CASSLEGGGTLGTEAFF. CDR3 coding DNA: TGCGCCAGCAGCTTAGAGGGAGGTGGGACCCTGGGGACTGAAGCTTTCTTT.

This chain joins TRBV10-3 and TRBJ2-5, with 8 bases fitting TRBD1. CDR1 is ENHRY, CDR2 SYGVKD, per germline. The J segment lost 1 base and the V segment lost 4 bases, leaving 8 bases of the junction unmatched. The length of the CDR3 is 16 residues. The CDR3 here is CAISVTSGQGQETQYF. CDR3 bases: TGTGCCATCAGTGTAACCTCTGGACAGGGCCAAGAGACCCAGTACTTC.

The CDR3 DNA reads as TGTGCCAGCTCAGGGGGGTCCGGAAACACCATATATTTT. Protein product: CASSGGSGNTIYF. The V and J genes are TRBV18 and TRBJ1-3; D is perhaps TRBD1 (5 bases). V was clipped by 5 bases and J by 4 bases, with 9 bases between them. The CDR3 has 13 residues. Germline V lookup: CDR1 KGHSH, CDR2 LQKENI.

This clone showed up just once. This chain joins TRBV19 and TRBJ2-7, with 7 bases that match TRBD1. The CDR3 is 15 amino acids. Germline assignment: CDR1 LNHDA and CDR2 SQIVND (reference sequence). With 4 bases clipped from V and 2 bases from J, the junction kept 8 bases outside the gene matches. CDR3 coding DNA: TGTGCCAGTAGTAGTAAAATGGGACAGCCCTACGAGCAGTACTTC. Residues: CASSSKMGQPYEQYF.

This chain joins TRBV29-1 and TRBJ1-1, with 7 bases lining up with TRBD1. J lost 1 base, V lost 1 base, and 3 bases had no gene match. CDR3 length: 14 amino acids. Germline CDR1 SQVTM, CDR2 ANQGSEA. The CDR3 DNA sequence: TGCAGCGTTGAAGGGAAGGGGGCGAACACTGAAGCTTTCTTT. This codes for CSVEGKGANTEAFF.

V gene TRBV2 combines with J gene TRBJ2-1, with D hard to call. The CDR3 extends over 15 amino acids. The V end lost 4 bases, the J end lost 0 bases, and 10 bases lay between the germline ends. The germline gives CDR1 SNHLY, CDR2 FYNNEI. CDR3 in DNA: TGTGCCAGCAGTGTAGCTGGCCTCTCCTACAATGAGCAGTTCTTC. It translates to CASSVAGLSYNEQFF.

The chain has TRBV11-2 and TRBJ2-5, with a tentative D call TRBD2 (6 bases). Germline V lookup: CDR1 SGHAT, CDR2 FQNNGV. Trimming shortened V by 3 bases and J by 3 bases, and 8 bases separated the two germline ends. This CDR3 is built from 13 residues. Here the CDR3 reads CASSFWGEETQYF. CDR3 nucleotides: TGTGCCAGCAGCTTTTGGGGGGAAGAGACCCAGTACTTC.

J is TRBJ1-4 and V is TRBV7-8, with 8 nucleotides matching TRBD1. V trimming: 1 base; J trimming: 2 bases; junction bases outside the gene matches: 9. The germline V gene has CDR1 SGHVS and CDR2 FQNEAQ. The CDR3 has 18 amino acids. CDR3 residues: CASSLGRGRLSTNEKLFF. The CDR3 DNA reads TGTGCCAGCAGCTTAGGCAGGGGGCGACTCTCGACTAATGAAAAACTGTTTTTT.

This chain uses TRBV4-2 with TRBJ2-1; D might be TRBD2 (6 bases). The V end lost 2 bases, the J end lost 4 bases, and 21 bases lay between the germline ends. This CDR3 comprises 18 residues. Germline loops: CDR1 LGHNA, CDR2 YNFKEQ. The CDR3 loop reads CASSQFGGKDRGYNEQFF. DNA for the CDR3: TGTGCCAGCAGCCAATTCGGAGGGAAGGACCGAGGATACAATGAGCAGTTCTTC.